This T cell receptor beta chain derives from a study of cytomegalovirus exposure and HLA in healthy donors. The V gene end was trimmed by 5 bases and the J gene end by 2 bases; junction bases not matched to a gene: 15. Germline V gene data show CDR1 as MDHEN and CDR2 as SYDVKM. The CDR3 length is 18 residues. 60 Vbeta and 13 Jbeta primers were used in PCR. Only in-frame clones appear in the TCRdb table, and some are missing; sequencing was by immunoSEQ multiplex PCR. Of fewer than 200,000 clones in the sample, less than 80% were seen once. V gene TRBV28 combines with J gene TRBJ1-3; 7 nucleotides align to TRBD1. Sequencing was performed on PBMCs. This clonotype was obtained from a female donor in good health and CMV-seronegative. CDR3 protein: CASSPAGIRGRTGNTIYF. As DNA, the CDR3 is TGTGCCAGCAGTCCTGCTGGGATCAGGGGGAGGACTGGAAACACCATATATTTT. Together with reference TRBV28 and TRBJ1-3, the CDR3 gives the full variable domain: DVKVTQSSRYLVKRTGEKVFLECVQDMDHENMFWYRQDPGLGLRLIYFSYDVKMKEKGDIPEGYSVSREKKERFSLILESASTNQTSMYLCASSPAGIRGRTGNTIYFGEGSWLTVV.